This entry lists 32 T cell receptor beta chains sequenced from one sample in a study of blood T cell repertoires in COVID-19. This table comes from immunoSEQ multiplex PCR, and its TCRdb copy is limited to in-frame clones, with some not included. The sample comprises under 300,000 clones, about 84% of which are singletons, and 10% to 15% rests with the top ten. The sample taken for sequencing was peripheral blood. These TCRs come from an elderly man with acute or convalescent COVID-19.

The chain uses TRBV7-2 and TRBJ2-1, with D perhaps matching TRBD1 (6 bases). V dropped 5 bases and J dropped 6 bases, with 14 bases sitting between them. This CDR3 spans 14 amino acids. From germline, CDR1 is SGHTA and CDR2 FQGNSA. The CDR3 nucleotides read TGTGCCAGCAGCCTAACGACAGGACGCAATGAGCAGTTCTTC. It encodes CASSLTTGRNEQFF.

This chain uses TRBV7-2 with TRBJ1-1; D perhaps matches TRBD1 (6 bases). Trimming took off 5 bases at V and 7 bases at J, with 17 bases between the two ends. CDR1 and CDR2 from the germline V gene are SGHTA and FQGNSA. The CDR3 covers 14 residues. CDR3 DNA sequence: TGTGCCAGCAGCCCCGGTAGAGGGGGTAGTGAAGCTTTCTTT. Protein sequence: CASSPGRGGSEAFF.

This chain joins TRBV19 and TRBJ1-3; TRBD1 aligns across 7 bases. Trimming cost V 5 bases and J 4 bases; bases outside gene matches: 11. The CDR3 totals 16 residues. Germline assignment: CDR1 LNHDA and CDR2 SQIVND (reference sequence). CDR3 nucleotides: TGTGCCAGTAGTCCCGGGACAGCTTTCAAAGGAAACACCATATATTTT. It translates to CASSPGTAFKGNTIYF.

Written as DNA, the CDR3 is TGTGCCAGCAGCTTAAGCCTCCGAGGGTCGTCTGGAAACACCATATATTTT. Amino acid sequence: CASSLSLRGSSGNTIYF. The gene calls are TRBV11-2 and TRBJ1-3; D unclear. From germline, CDR1 is SGHAT and CDR2 FQNNGV. CDR3 size: 17 residues. Trimming took 2 bases from V and 1 from J, leaving 15 bases between them.

The V and J genes are TRBV15 and TRBJ1-2; TRBD1 agrees at 11 bases. The CDR3 is 14 amino acids. V was clipped by 5 bases and J by 2 bases; unmatched bases: 1. CDR1 and CDR2 (germline): LNHNV, YYDKDF (reference sequence). In DNA form, the CDR3 reads TGTGCCACCAGCCGGGACAGGGGGAACTATGGCTACACCTTC. Its translation is CATSRDRGNYGYTF.

The CDR3: CASSLAGRSANEQFF. The DNA of the CDR3 is TGTGCCAGCAGCTTGGCTGGGAGATCGGCCAATGAGCAGTTCTTC. The chain is built from TRBV5-4 and TRBJ2-1, with D maybe TRBD2 (5 bases). Germline values: CDR1 SGHNT, CDR2 YYREEE (reference sequence). Trimming took off 0 bases at V and 6 bases at J, with 13 bases between the two ends. The CDR3 extends over 15 amino acids.

This sequence joins TRBV27 and TRBJ2-1; possibly TRBD2 for D (5 bases). The CDR3 totals 17 residues. Trimming removed 2 bases at V and 1 base at J, with 15 bases between. The germline V gene encodes CDR1 MNHEY and CDR2 SMNVEV (reference sequence). The CDR3 DNA is TGTGCCAGCAGTTTAGCCCCCCTCAGAGGGTCCTACAATGAGCAGTTCTTC. Protein sequence: CASSLAPLRGSYNEQFF.

This chain connects TRBV6-5 to TRBJ1-4; D is undetermined. The CDR3 totals 13 residues. V was shortened by 6 bases and J by 5 bases, with 10 bases between the two germline ends. The V gene's germline CDR1 is MNHEY and CDR2 SVGAGI. Written as DNA, the CDR3 is TGTGCCAGCAGGGGCAGCAGAAATGAAAAACTGTTTTTT. It is translated as CASRGSRNEKLFF.

The rearrangement joins TRBV4-2 to TRBJ2-1, with 10 bases matching TRBD2. CDR1 is LGHNA, CDR2 YNFKEQ, per germline. After removal of 4 bases from V and 6 bases from J, the junction contained 12 bases not matched to a gene. The CDR3 sequence is 17 residues long. The CDR3, as DNA: TGTGCCAGCAGCCCCCGGAGTGGGACTAGCGCCTTCAATGAGCAGTTCTTC. It yields the protein CASSPRSGTSAFNEQFF.

V and J are TRBV6-2 or TRBV6-3 and TRBJ2-7, with 10 bases matching TRBD1. This CDR3 region has 16 residues. The germline V gene encodes CDR1 MNHEY and CDR2 SVGEGT. V lost 1 base, J lost 5 bases, and 8 bases stayed unmatched. In DNA, the CDR3 is TGTGCCAGCAGTTACTGGGCCGGGACAGGGGCTAACGAGCAGTACTTC. Translating it yields CASSYWAGTGANEQYF.

V and J are TRBV4-3 and TRBJ2-3; D is possibly TRBD1 (5 bases). Germline V gene lookup returns CDR1 LGHNA and CDR2 YSLEER. Trimming took off 0 bases at V and 7 bases at J, with 17 bases between the two ends. The CDR3 consists of 16 residues. CDR3 coding DNA: TGCGCCAGCAGCCAAGATACGGCAGGGAATCAGTATACGCAGTATTTT. Amino acids: CASSQDTAGNQYTQYF.

CDR3 region: CATSRVTGVGSPLHF. The CDR3 DNA follows: TGTGCCACCAGCCGGGTGACAGGGGTCGGTTCACCCCTCCACTTT. The V gene is TRBV15, the J gene TRBJ1-6; 8 bases line up with TRBD1. The V gene's germline CDR1 is LNHNV and CDR2 YYDKDF (reference sequence). The CDR3 totals 15 residues. J was trimmed by 9 bases and V by 5 bases; bases with no gene match: 9.

This chain connects TRBV13 to TRBJ2-7; possible D gene TRBD1, 5 bases. The CDR3 is 14 residues long. Germline-derived CDR1 and CDR2 are PRHDT and FYEKMQ (reference sequence). The V end was cut by 5 bases, the J end by 2 bases, with 13 bases between. Written as DNA, the CDR3 is TGTGCCAGCAGCCTTAGACAGTTAACCTACGAGCAGTACTTC. This translates into CASSLRQLTYEQYF.

CDR3 in DNA: TGCGCCAGCAGGCCAGGGACTAGCGGGAGGTCGGGTTACAATGAGCAGTTCTTC. Translation gives CASRPGTSGRSGYNEQFF. The chain joins TRBV5-1 to TRBJ2-1, with TRBD2 identical over 15 bases. The CDR3 is made up of 18 amino acids. Germline values: CDR1 SGHRS, CDR2 YFSETQ. J was trimmed by 4 bases and V by 5 bases; bases with no gene match: 10.

The V and J genes are TRBV5-8 and TRBJ2-1; 7 bases line up with TRBD1. CDR1 and CDR2 from the germline V gene are SGHTS and YDEGEE. Trimming took 2 bases from V and 9 from J; bases not matched to a gene: 8. The CDR3 extends over 14 amino acids. CDR3 sequence (DNA): TGTGCCAGCAGCTTTTGGGACAGTCGGGGTGAGCAGTTCTTC. Translated: CASSFWDSRGEQFF.

The chain recombines TRBV29-1 with TRBJ2-1; TRBD2 agrees at 8 bases. Germline V gene sequence: CDR1 SQVTM, CDR2 ANQGSEA. V lost 2 bases, J lost 5 bases, and 5 bases stayed unmatched. The CDR3 is 14 amino acids. CDR3 sequence (DNA): TGCAGCGTTGAACCAGCGGGAGTCCACAATGAGCAGTTCTTC. It is translated as CSVEPAGVHNEQFF.

The chain recombines TRBV18 with TRBJ1-4, with a tentative D call TRBD1 (5 bases). Germline CDR1 is KGHSH and CDR2 is LQKENI. V lost 3 bases and J 3 bases, leaving 14 bases between the germline ends. The CDR3 covers 16 residues. The DNA for the CDR3 is TGTGCCAGCTCACCCCTACGAGCAGGGTCTAATGAAAAACTGTTTTTT. As protein: CASSPLRAGSNEKLFF.

The chain couples TRBV19 to TRBJ1-5; D is ambiguous. The CDR3 contains 14 residues. CDR1 and CDR2 from the germline V gene are LNHDA and SQIVND (reference sequence). The V end was cut by 5 bases, the J end by 0 bases, with 8 bases between. The chain's CDR3 is CASSRGISNQPQHF. The DNA for the CDR3 is TGTGCCAGTAGTCGGGGAATTAGCAATCAGCCCCAGCATTTT.

The chain combines TRBV6-5 with TRBJ2-5; D not certain. V lost 6 bases, J lost 4 bases, and 9 bases lay in between. Germline CDR1 MNHEY, CDR2 SVGAGI. The length of the CDR3 is 12 residues. CDR3 sequence reads: CASSLVGETQYF. Written as DNA, the CDR3 is TGTGCCAGCAGCCTAGTGGGAGAGACCCAGTACTTC.

The chain couples TRBV28 to TRBJ2-5; 7 bases line up with TRBD1. From germline, CDR1 is MDHEN and CDR2 SYDVKM. J gave up 4 bases and V 10 bases, and 15 bases lay outside the gene matches. The CDR3 has 15 amino acids. Here the CDR3 reads CAIRPDRVIPETQYF. CDR3 DNA: TGTGCCATTCGACCCGACAGGGTAATTCCAGAGACCCAGTACTTC.

This clone came up a few times. The chain is built from TRBV6-5 and TRBJ1-2, with unresolved D. Trimming left V 8 bases short and J 4 bases short, with 11 bases between. This CDR3 comprises 12 residues. Germline V CDR1 and CDR2: MNHEY, SVGAGI. This CDR3 is CASDKGSYGYTF. CDR3 nucleotides: TGTGCCAGCGACAAAGGTAGCTATGGCTACACCTTC.

The rearrangement links TRBV28 to TRBJ1-5; tentative D call: TRBD1 (5 bases). CDR1 is MDHEN and CDR2 is SYDVKM in the germline V gene. Trimming stripped 2 bases from V and 4 bases from J, with 12 bases between. The CDR3 has 15 residues. The CDR3 DNA follows: TGTGCCAGCAGTTTACGCGGACACGGGAATCAGCCCCAGCATTTT. Amino acids: CASSLRGHGNQPQHF.

The chain employs TRBV6-5 and TRBJ2-2, with a tentative D call TRBD1 (6 bases). The CDR3 is 14 amino acids. Germline lookup yields CDR1 MNHEY and CDR2 SVGAGI. Trimming removed 6 bases at V and 4 bases at J, with 12 bases between. CDR3 residues: CASSWDTLTGELFF. DNA of the CDR3: TGTGCCAGCAGCTGGGACACGCTCACCGGGGAGCTGTTTTTT.

The table lists this clone with a count of one. This chain uses TRBV5-1 with TRBJ2-1, with D unresolved. V was trimmed by 0 bases and J by 1 base, leaving 8 bases between them. This CDR3 is built from 15 residues. The germline CDR1 and CDR2 sequences are SGHRS and YFSETQ. Written as DNA, the CDR3 is TGCGCCAGCAGCTTGGCGCGGCCTTCCTACAATGAGCAGTTCTTC. Its translation: CASSLARPSYNEQFF.

Note on this clone: Distinct nucleotide sequences in the sample also encode this CDR3. The chain links TRBV2 to TRBJ1-5, with TRBD1 as a possible D gene (5 bases). Trimming cost V 2 bases and J 3 bases, with 8 bases left between them. The CDR3 sequence is 14 residues long. CDR1 SNHLY and CDR2 FYNNEI come from the germline V gene. The chain's CDR3 is CASSEQGVNQPQHF. The CDR3 DNA is TGTGCCAGCAGTGAACAAGGGGTCAATCAGCCCCAGCATTTT.

This chain connects TRBV10-3 to TRBJ1-4; D might be TRBD1 (5 bases). Germline V gene lookup returns CDR1 ENHRY and CDR2 SYGVKD. Trimming stripped 8 bases from V and 4 bases from J, with 11 bases between. There are 13 residues in the CDR3. CDR3 in amino acids: CAIGQGLNEKLFF. The CDR3 DNA reads as TGTGCCATCGGGCAGGGTCTTAATGAAAAACTGTTTTTT.

The chain links TRBV6-5 to TRBJ2-3; 8 bases map to TRBD2. In germline, CDR1 is MNHEY, CDR2 SVGAGI. Trimming cost V 4 bases and J 4 bases; bases outside gene matches: 10. The CDR3 spans 16 residues. CDR3 region: CASSSPLGLGADTQYF. The CDR3, as DNA: TGTGCCAGCAGTTCCCCCCTGGGACTAGGGGCAGATACGCAGTATTTT.

This clone has just one count. The chain employs TRBV11-1 and TRBJ2-7; 9 bases align to TRBD2. V shed 1 base, J shed 2 bases, and the junction held 6 bases outside the gene matches. Germline V gene data show CDR1 as SGHAT and CDR2 as FQDESV (reference sequence). This CDR3 is built from 16 residues. CDR3 sequence (DNA): TGTGCCAGCAGCTTAGGACGCGGGAGGGCCCCCTACGAGCAGTACTTC. Its protein is CASSLGRGRAPYEQYF.

This sequence joins TRBV5-4 and TRBJ2-1; D might be TRBD2 (5 bases). V was shortened by 1 base and J by 4 bases, with 9 bases between the two germline ends. The CDR3 contains 14 residues. Per germline, CDR1 SGHNT and CDR2 YYREEE (reference sequence). The CDR3 bases are TGTGCCAGCAGCTTGCCCGGGGAGTACAATGAGCAGTTCTTC. As protein: CASSLPGEYNEQFF.

The V gene is TRBV27, the J gene TRBJ1-5; D not certain. CDR3 length: 11 amino acids. The V gene lost 5 bases and the J gene lost 5 bases, with 4 bases spanning the gap. Per the germline V gene, CDR1 is MNHEY and CDR2 is SMNVEV (reference sequence). CDR3 amino acids: CASSPHQPQHF. The CDR3 DNA reads as TGTGCCAGCAGTCCTCATCAGCCCCAGCATTTT.

The chain uses TRBV10-3 and TRBJ1-1; 8 bases are shared with TRBD1. Germline lookup yields CDR1 ENHRY and CDR2 SYGVKD. The CDR3 length is 13 residues. V shed 6 bases, J shed 7 bases, and the junction held 7 bases outside the gene matches. Here the CDR3 reads CAIRTGEEREAFF. In DNA form, the CDR3 reads TGTGCCATCAGGACAGGGGAGGAGCGTGAAGCTTTCTTT.

This chain joins TRBV6-4 and TRBJ2-1; maybe TRBD2 (6 bases). V was shortened by 4 bases and J by 12 bases, with 16 bases between the two germline ends. Germline values: CDR1 MRHNA, CDR2 SNTAGT. This CDR3 is 13 amino acids long. The CDR3 sequence is CASSGPDGGRQFF. The CDR3 nucleotides read TGTGCCAGCAGTGGCCCGGATGGGGGGAGGCAGTTCTTC.